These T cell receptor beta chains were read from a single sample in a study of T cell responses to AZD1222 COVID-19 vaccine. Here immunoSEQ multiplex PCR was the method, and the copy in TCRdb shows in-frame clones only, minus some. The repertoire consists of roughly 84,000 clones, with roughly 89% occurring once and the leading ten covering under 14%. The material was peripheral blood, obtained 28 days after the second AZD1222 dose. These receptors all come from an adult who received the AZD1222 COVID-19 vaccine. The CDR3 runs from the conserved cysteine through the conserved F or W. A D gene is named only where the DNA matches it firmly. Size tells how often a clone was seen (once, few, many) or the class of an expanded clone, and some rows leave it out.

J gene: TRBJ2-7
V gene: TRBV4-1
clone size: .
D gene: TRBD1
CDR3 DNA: TGCGCCAGCAGCCATGTGGGGGACAGGGCTGGCTACGAGCAGTACTTC
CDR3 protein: CASSHVGDRAGYEQYF

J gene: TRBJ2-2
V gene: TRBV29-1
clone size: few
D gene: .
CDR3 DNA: TGCAGCGTTGCGGGGTATGGGGCAGCTAACACCGGGGAGCTGTTTTTT
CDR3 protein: CSVAGYGAANTGELFF

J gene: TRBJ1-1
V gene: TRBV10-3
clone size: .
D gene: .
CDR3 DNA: TGTGCCTCCTCCAGCTTACTCGGAACGGGGGCTTTCTTT
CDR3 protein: CASSSLLGTGAFF

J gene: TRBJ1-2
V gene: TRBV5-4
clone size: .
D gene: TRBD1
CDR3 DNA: TGTGCCAGCAGCTTGCAGGGGGTGGGTGGCTACACCTTC
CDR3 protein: CASSLQGVGGYTF

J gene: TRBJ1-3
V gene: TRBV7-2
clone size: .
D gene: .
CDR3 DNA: TGTGCCAGCAGCTACGGACGGGGATCTGGAAACACCATATATTTT
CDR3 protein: CASSYGRGSGNTIYF

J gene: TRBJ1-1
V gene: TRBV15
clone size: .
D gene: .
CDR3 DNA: TGTGCCACCAGCGGACACAGGGTGGGGAACACTGAAGCTTTCTTT
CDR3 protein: CATSGHRVGNTEAFF

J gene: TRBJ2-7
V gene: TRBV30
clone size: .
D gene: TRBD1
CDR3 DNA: TGTGCCGCGGACAGGTCCCTCTACGAGCAGTACTTC
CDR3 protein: CAADRSLYEQYF

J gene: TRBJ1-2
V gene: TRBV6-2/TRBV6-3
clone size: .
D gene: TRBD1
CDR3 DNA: TGTGCCAGCAGTCGGACAGGGCCCAACTATGGCTACACCTTC
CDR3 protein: CASSRTGPNYGYTF

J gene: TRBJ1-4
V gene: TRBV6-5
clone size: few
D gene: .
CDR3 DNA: TGTGCCAGCAGTTACTACAGCTCTAATGAAAAACTGTTTTTT
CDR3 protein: CASSYYSSNEKLFF

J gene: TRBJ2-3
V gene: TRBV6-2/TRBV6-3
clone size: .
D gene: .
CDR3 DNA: TGTGCCAGCAGTTACCGCTTCACAGATACGCAGTATTTT
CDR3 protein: CASSYRFTDTQYF

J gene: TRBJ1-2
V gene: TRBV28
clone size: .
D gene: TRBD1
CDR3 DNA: TGTGCCAGCAAGGTCATCAGGGGGTGGTACTATGGCTACACCTTC
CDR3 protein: CASKVIRGWYYGYTF

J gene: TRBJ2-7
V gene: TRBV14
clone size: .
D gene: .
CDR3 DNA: TGTGCCAGCAGCCAAGGGAGCGCCGAATACTACGAGCAGTACTTC
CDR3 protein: CASSQGSAEYYEQYF

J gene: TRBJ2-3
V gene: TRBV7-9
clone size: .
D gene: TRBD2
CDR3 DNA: TGTGCCAGCAGCTTGAGGCTAGCGGGGGATACGCAGTATTTT
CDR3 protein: CASSLRLAGDTQYF

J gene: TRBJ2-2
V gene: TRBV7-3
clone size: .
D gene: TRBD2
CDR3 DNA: TGTGCCAGCAGCTTAAGTCGGGGGGTCGACGGGGAGCTGTTTTTT
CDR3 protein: CASSLSRGVDGELFF

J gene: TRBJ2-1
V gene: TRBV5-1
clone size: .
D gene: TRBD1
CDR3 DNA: TGCGCCAGCAGCTTGAATGGACAGGGGAGAAATGAGCAGTTCTTC
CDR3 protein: CASSLNGQGRNEQFF

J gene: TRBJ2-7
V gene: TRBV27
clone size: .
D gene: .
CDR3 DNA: TGTGCCAGCAGTTCGGGGTTGTTCGGGCAGTACTTC
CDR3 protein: CASSSGLFGQYF

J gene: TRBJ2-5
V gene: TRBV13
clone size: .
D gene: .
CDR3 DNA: TGTGCCAGCAGCTTAGGGCTCAAAGAGACCCAGTACTTC
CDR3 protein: CASSLGLKETQYF

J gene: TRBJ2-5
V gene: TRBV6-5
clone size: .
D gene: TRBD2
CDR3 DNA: TGTGCCAGCAGACTAGCGGGGGCAGAGACCCAGTACTTC
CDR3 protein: CASRLAGAETQYF

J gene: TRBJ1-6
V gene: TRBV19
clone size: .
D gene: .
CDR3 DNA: TGTGCCAGTAATAGCCGCGGAGGAGCCTTTTCACCCCTCCACTTT
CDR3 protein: CASNSRGGAFSPLHF

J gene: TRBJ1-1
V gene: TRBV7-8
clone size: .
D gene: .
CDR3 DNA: TGTGCCAGCAGCTTTTGGTATTTGAACACTGAAGCTTTCTTT
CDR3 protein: CASSFWYLNTEAFF

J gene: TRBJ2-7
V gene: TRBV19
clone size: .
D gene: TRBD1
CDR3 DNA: TGTGCCAGTAGTGCGGTAGACAGGGCCCGGGACGAGCAGTACTTC
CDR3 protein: CASSAVDRARDEQYF

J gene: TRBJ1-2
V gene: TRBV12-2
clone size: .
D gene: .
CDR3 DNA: TGTGCAAGTCGCCTAAGTCGGACAGGGACATTTAACTATGGCTACACCTTC
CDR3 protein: CASRLSRTGTFNYGYTF

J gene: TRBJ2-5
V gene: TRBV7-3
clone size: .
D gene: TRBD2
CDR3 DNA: TGTGCCAGCAGCTTACACGGGGGGGCCGGAGAGACCCAGTACTTC
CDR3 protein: CASSLHGGAGETQYF

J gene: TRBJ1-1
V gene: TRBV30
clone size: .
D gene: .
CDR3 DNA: TGTGCCTGGAGGTTGTATGGGAACACTGAAGCTTTCTTT
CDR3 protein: CAWRLYGNTEAFF

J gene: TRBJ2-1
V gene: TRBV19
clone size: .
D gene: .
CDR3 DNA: TGTGCCAGTAGTATGAGGGGATATGAGCAGTTCTTC
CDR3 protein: CASSMRGYEQFF

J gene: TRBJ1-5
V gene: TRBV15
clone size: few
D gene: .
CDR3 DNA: TGTGCCACCAGCGCTAGGACATCGGCAAATCAGCCCCAGCATTTT
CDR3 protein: CATSARTSANQPQHF

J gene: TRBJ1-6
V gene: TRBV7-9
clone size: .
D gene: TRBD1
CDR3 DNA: TGTGCCAGCAGCCCTGGGACAGGGCTTTGGTCACCCCTCCACTTT
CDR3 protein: CASSPGTGLWSPLHF

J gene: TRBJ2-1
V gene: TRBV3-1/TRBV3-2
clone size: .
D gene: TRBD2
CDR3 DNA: TGTGCCAGCAGCCAAGAGGCCCAGGGAGGGTCCTACAATGAGCAGTTCTTC
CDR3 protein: CASSQEAQGGSYNEQFF

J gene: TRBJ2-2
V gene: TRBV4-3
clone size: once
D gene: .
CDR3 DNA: TGCGCCAGCAGCCAGGGCAGCGAGAACACCGGGGAGCTGTTTTTT
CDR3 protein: CASSQGSENTGELFF

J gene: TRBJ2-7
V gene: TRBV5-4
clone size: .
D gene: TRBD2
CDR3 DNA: TGTGCCAGCAGCCGTACCCTCGACAGAGGGAGGGGCGAGCAGTACTTC
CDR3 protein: CASSRTLDRGRGEQYF

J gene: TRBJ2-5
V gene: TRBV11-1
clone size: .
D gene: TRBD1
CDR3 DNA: TGTGCCAGCAGCCTCAATCGTCAGGGGGTAGCAGAGACCCAGTACTTC
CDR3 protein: CASSLNRQGVAETQYF

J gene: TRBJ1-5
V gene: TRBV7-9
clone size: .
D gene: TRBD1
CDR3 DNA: TGTGCCAGCAGCCCACAGACAGGGCGGCAGCCCCAGCATTTT
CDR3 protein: CASSPQTGRQPQHF

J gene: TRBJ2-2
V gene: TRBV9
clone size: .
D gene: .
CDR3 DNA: TGTGCCAGCAGCCCTCAGGGTTTACTCACCGGGGAGCTGTTTTTT
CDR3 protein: CASSPQGLLTGELFF

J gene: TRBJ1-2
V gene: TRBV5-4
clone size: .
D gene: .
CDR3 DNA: TGTGCCAGCAGCCCCCCGTCGGACGATGGCTACACCTTC
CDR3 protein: CASSPPSDDGYTF

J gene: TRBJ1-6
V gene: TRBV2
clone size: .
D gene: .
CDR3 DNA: TGTGCCAGCAGTGCGGAAGGAACCTATAATTCACCCCTCCACTTT
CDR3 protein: CASSAEGTYNSPLHF

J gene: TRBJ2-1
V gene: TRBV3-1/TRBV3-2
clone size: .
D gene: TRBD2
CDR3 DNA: TGTGCCAGCAGCCGGCGGGGGAACCCGGGGAATGAGCAGTTCTTC
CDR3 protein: CASSRRGNPGNEQFF

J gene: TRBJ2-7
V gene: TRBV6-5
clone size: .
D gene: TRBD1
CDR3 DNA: TGTGCCAGCGGACAGGGGACTTACGAGCAGTACTTC
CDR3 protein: CASGQGTYEQYF

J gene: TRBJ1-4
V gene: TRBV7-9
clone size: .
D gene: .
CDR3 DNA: TGTGCCAGCAGCCCACCACAAGACCCGGGCGAAAAACTGTTTTTT
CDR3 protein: CASSPPQDPGEKLFF

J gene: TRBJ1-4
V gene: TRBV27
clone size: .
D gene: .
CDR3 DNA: TGTGCCAGCAGTTTAAAGGGCCCCTGGAGGGAAGGCGAAAAACTGTTTTTT
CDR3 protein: CASSLKGPWREGEKLFF

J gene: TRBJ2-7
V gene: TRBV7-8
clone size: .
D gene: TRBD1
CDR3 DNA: TGTGCCACCCAGTGGGGCAGGGGGCTCTACGAGCAGTACTTC
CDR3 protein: CATQWGRGLYEQYF

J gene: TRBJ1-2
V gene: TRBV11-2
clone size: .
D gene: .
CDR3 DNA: TGTGCCAGCAGCCAGGGGCTTAGTGACTATGGCTACACCTTC
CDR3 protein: CASSQGLSDYGYTF

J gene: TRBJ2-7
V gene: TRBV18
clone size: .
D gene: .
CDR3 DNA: TGTGCCAGCTCACCACGTGGGACTTCCACCAGCGAGCAGTACTTC
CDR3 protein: CASSPRGTSTSEQYF

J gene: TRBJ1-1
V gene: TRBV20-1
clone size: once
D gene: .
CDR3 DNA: TGCAGTGCTAATAACCCTACGGGGGCTTTCTTT
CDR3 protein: CSANNPTGAFF

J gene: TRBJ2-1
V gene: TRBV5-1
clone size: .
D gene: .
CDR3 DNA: TGCGCCAGCAGCTTTGTTGATGAGCAGTTCTTC
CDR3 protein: CASSFVDEQFF

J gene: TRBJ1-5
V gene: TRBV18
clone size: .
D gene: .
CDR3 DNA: TGTGCCAGCTCACCAGGACAAAATAATCAGCCCCAGCATTTT
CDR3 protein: CASSPGQNNQPQHF

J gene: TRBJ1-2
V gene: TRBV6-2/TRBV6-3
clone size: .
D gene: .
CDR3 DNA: TGTGCCAGCAGTTACCGGGGGGAGTCTGGCTACACCTTC
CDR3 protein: CASSYRGESGYTF

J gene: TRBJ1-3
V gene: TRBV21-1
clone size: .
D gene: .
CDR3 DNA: .
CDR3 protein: CASTFGRGTGGRSGNTIYF

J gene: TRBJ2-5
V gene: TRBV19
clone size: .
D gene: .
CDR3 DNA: TGTGCCAGTAGGCCTAGGGGGACCTCTGGGGAGACCCAGTACTTC
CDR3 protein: CASRPRGTSGETQYF

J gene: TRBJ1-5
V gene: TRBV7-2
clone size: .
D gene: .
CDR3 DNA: TGTGCCAGCAGCCCCGCGGGGCTCAATCAGCCCCAGCATTTT
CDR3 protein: CASSPAGLNQPQHF

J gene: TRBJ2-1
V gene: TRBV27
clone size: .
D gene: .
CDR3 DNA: TGTGCCAGCAGTTTCCTGGACTCGGGAAGGTACAATGAGCAGTTCTTC
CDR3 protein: CASSFLDSGRYNEQFF

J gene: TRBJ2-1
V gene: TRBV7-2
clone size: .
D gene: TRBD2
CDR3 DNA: TGTGCCAGCAGCTTAACCCCGGGACTAGCCAATGAGCAGTTCTTC
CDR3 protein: CASSLTPGLANEQFF

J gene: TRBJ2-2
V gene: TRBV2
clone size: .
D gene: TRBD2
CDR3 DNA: TGTGCCAGCACCAACATTTTGACTAGCGGGGGGCCTAACACCGGGGAGCTGTTTTTT
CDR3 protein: CASTNILTSGGPNTGELFF

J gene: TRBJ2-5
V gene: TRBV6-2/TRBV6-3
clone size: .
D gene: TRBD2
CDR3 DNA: TGTGCCAGCAGTTCCGGTCCTCAGCGGGGGGATAAAGAGACCCAGTACTTC
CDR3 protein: CASSSGPQRGDKETQYF

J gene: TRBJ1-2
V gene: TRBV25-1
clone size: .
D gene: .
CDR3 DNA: TGTGCCAGCTCTTGGGGGAACTATGGCTACACCTTC
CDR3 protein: CASSWGNYGYTF

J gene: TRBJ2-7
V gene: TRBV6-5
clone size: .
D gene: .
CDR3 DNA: TGTGCCAGCAGTACCGGCCCTACCTACGAGCAGTACTTC
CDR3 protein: CASSTGPTYEQYF

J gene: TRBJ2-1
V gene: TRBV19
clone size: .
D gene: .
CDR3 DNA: TGTGCCAGTAGGCAGGGCTCGTACAATGAGCAGTTCTTC
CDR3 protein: CASRQGSYNEQFF

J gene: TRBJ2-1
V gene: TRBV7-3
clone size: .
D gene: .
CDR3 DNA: TGTGCCAGCAGCTTAATGCCCCACGAAGATGAGCAGTTCTTC
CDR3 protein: CASSLMPHEDEQFF